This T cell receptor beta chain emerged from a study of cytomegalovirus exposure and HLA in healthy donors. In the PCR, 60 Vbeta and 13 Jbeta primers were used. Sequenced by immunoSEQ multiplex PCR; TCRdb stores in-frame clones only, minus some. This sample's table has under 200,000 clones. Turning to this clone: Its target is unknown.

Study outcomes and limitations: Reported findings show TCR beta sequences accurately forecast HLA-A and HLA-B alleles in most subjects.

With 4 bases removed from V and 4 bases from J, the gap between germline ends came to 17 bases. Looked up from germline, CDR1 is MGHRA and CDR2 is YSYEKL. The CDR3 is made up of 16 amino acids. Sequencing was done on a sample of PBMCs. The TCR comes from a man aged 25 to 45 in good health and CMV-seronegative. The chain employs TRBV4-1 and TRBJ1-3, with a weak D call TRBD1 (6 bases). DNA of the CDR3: TGCGCCAGCAGCCTAATAGGCGGGGGCGGCGGAAACACCATATATTTT. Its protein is CASSLIGGGGGNTIYF.